Listed below are T cell receptor beta chains from one sample, sequenced in a study of CD8+CD57+ T cells in acquired aplastic anemia. TCRdb ran MiXCR on the reads and lists one entry per CDR3 protein. The sample has about 200,000 distinct CDR3 sequences; roughly 60% are singletons. The sequencing input was sorted CD4+, CD8+, or CD8+CD57+ T cells (not recorded which) from PBMCs. These receptors were taken from a human donor with aplastic anemia. Both conserved end residues are part of each CDR3. A D gene is named only where the DNA matches it firmly. Some rows mark clone size as missing; the rest say once, few, many or name a class of expanded clone.

v_call: TRBV15; clone_size: -; d_call: TRBD2; j_call: TRBJ2-1; cdr3_length: 16; cdr3_aa: CATSASLAGGWNEQFF; cdr3_nt: TGTGCCACCAGCGCATCGCTAGCGGGGGGATGGAATGAGCAGTTCTTC
v_call: TRBV2; clone_size: -; d_call: -; j_call: TRBJ1-4; cdr3_length: 16; cdr3_aa: CASSEGKRAGNEKLFF; cdr3_nt: TGTGCCAGCAGCGAAGGAAAGCGGGCGGGCAATGAAAAACTGTTTTTT
v_call: TRBV12-3/TRBV12-4; clone_size: -; d_call: -; j_call: TRBJ2-7; cdr3_length: 13; cdr3_aa: CASSYSGTHEQHF; cdr3_nt: TGTGCCAGCAGTTATTCAGGGACCCACGAGCAGCACTTC
v_call: TRBV19; clone_size: -; d_call: -; j_call: TRBJ2-3; cdr3_length: 15; cdr3_aa: CASSIAPASTDTQYF; cdr3_nt: TGTGCCAGTAGTATCGCCCCAGCGAGCACAGATACGCAGTATTTT
v_call: TRBV20-1; clone_size: few; d_call: -; j_call: TRBJ2-7; cdr3_length: 12; cdr3_aa: CSAMASSYEQYF; cdr3_nt: TGCAGTGCTATGGCCAGTAGCTACGAGCAGTACTTC
v_call: TRBV7-2; clone_size: -; d_call: TRBD2; j_call: TRBJ2-7; cdr3_length: 20; cdr3_aa: CASSLDGLAGGGYPAYEQYF; cdr3_nt: TGTGCCAGCAGCTTAGATGGCCTAGCGGGAGGTGGGTATCCTGCCTACGAGCAGTACTTC
v_call: TRBV24-1; clone_size: few; d_call: -; j_call: TRBJ1-5; cdr3_length: 16; cdr3_aa: CATSDPRTASNQPQHF; cdr3_nt: TGTGCCACCAGTGACCCCCGGACAGCCAGCAATCAGCCCCAGCATTTT
v_call: TRBV15; clone_size: -; d_call: -; j_call: TRBJ2-2; cdr3_length: 15; cdr3_aa: CATSAGGLNTGELFF; cdr3_nt: TGTGCCACCAGCGCCGGGGGCTTGAACACCGGGGAGCTGTTTTTT
v_call: TRBV2; clone_size: once; d_call: -; j_call: TRBJ1-2; cdr3_length: 12; cdr3_aa: CASSDYPYGYTF; cdr3_nt: TGTGCCAGCAGTGACTACCCCTATGGCTACACCTTC
v_call: TRBV7-8; clone_size: -; d_call: -; j_call: TRBJ1-4; cdr3_length: 16; cdr3_aa: CASSLNTFQGLEKLFF; cdr3_nt: TGTGCCAGCAGCTTAAATACTTTTCAGGGCCTTGAAAAACTGTTTTTT
v_call: TRBV24-1; clone_size: few; d_call: TRBD2; j_call: TRBJ2-2; cdr3_length: 17; cdr3_aa: CATSDPTSATDTGELFF; cdr3_nt: TGTGCCACCAGTGACCCGACTAGCGCCACCGACACCGGGGAGCTGTTTTTT
v_call: TRBV15; clone_size: few; d_call: TRBD1; j_call: TRBJ1-2; cdr3_length: 16; cdr3_aa: CATSRGGGGNNYGYTF; cdr3_nt: TGTGCCACCAGCAGAGGAGGGGGCGGGAATAACTATGGCTACACCTTC
v_call: TRBV5-1; clone_size: -; d_call: TRBD1; j_call: TRBJ2-7; cdr3_length: 15; cdr3_aa: CASSWAGTGGDEQYF; cdr3_nt: TGCGCCAGCAGCTGGGCCGGGACAGGGGGCGACGAGCAGTACTTC
v_call: TRBV29-1; clone_size: -; d_call: -; j_call: TRBJ2-6; cdr3_length: 16; cdr3_aa: CSASRDIDSGANVLTF; cdr3_nt: TGCAGCGCCTCCCGGGACATAGACTCTGGGGCCAACGTCCTGACTTTC
v_call: TRBV7-6; clone_size: -; d_call: TRBD2; j_call: TRBJ2-7; cdr3_length: 16; cdr3_aa: CASSLALWEGTYEQYF; cdr3_nt: TGTGCCAGCAGCTTAGCGCTGTGGGAGGGGACCTACGAGCAGTACTTC
v_call: TRBV5-5; clone_size: -; d_call: TRBD1; j_call: TRBJ1-5; cdr3_length: 15; cdr3_aa: CASNTGDLGGQPQHF; cdr3_nt: TGTGCCAGCAACACAGGGGATCTCGGAGGTCAGCCCCAGCATTTT
v_call: TRBV7-3; clone_size: -; d_call: -; j_call: TRBJ2-1; cdr3_length: 13; cdr3_aa: CASNPTLRYEQFF; cdr3_nt: TGTGCCAGCAACCCCACCTTGCGATATGAGCAGTTCTTC
v_call: TRBV7-9; clone_size: -; d_call: TRBD2; j_call: TRBJ2-1; cdr3_length: 16; cdr3_aa: CASSLGPGGIYNEQFF; cdr3_nt: TGTGCCAGCAGCTTAGGACCGGGGGGGATTTACAATGAGCAGTTCTTC
v_call: TRBV20-1; clone_size: -; d_call: -; j_call: TRBJ1-4; cdr3_length: 12; cdr3_aa: CSEGRENEKLFF; cdr3_nt: TGCAGTGAGGGCAGGGAGAATGAAAAACTGTTTTTT
v_call: TRBV5-1; clone_size: -; d_call: TRBD1; j_call: TRBJ2-7; cdr3_length: 15; cdr3_aa: CASNVGTGISYEQYF; cdr3_nt: TGCGCCAGCAATGTGGGGACAGGGATCTCCTACGAGCAGTACTTC
v_call: TRBV2; clone_size: -; d_call: -; j_call: TRBJ2-1; cdr3_length: 15; cdr3_aa: CASLGLPSSYNEQFF; cdr3_nt: TGTGCCAGCCTCGGACTGCCGAGCTCCTACAATGAGCAGTTCTTC
v_call: TRBV6-5; clone_size: -; d_call: -; j_call: TRBJ1-4; cdr3_length: 13; cdr3_aa: CASTWGAVEKLFF; cdr3_nt: TGTGCCAGCACTTGGGGGGCCGTTGAAAAACTGTTTTTT
v_call: TRBV19; clone_size: -; d_call: -; j_call: TRBJ1-1; cdr3_length: 11; cdr3_aa: CATLGHTEAFF; cdr3_nt: TGTGCGACGCTGGGACACACTGAAGCTTTCTTT
v_call: TRBV6-5; clone_size: many; d_call: -; j_call: TRBJ2-3; cdr3_length: 13; cdr3_aa: CASSYSDADTQYF; cdr3_nt: TGTGCCAGCAGTTACTCGGATGCAGATACGCAGTATTTT
v_call: TRBV15; clone_size: few; d_call: TRBD2; j_call: TRBJ2-5; cdr3_length: 15; cdr3_aa: CATSRVAGARETQYF; cdr3_nt: TGTGCCACCAGCAGAGTGGCGGGAGCCAGGGAGACCCAGTACTTC
v_call: TRBV7-2; clone_size: -; d_call: TRBD2; j_call: TRBJ2-7; cdr3_length: 15; cdr3_aa: CASSTGSGGVYEQYF; cdr3_nt: TGTGCCAGCAGCACGGGTAGCGGGGGGGTGTACGAGCAGTACTTC
v_call: TRBV5-1; clone_size: -; d_call: TRBD1; j_call: TRBJ2-3; cdr3_length: 16; cdr3_aa: CASSSWDREGTDTQYF; cdr3_nt: TGCGCCAGCAGCTCCTGGGACAGGGAGGGCACAGATACGCAGTATTTT
v_call: TRBV25-1; clone_size: -; d_call: -; j_call: TRBJ1-2; cdr3_length: 15; cdr3_aa: CASSPLGGSQYGYTF; cdr3_nt: TGTGCCAGCAGTCCTCTGGGGGGGAGTCAATATGGCTACACCTTC
v_call: TRBV2; clone_size: -; d_call: TRBD2; j_call: TRBJ2-1; cdr3_length: 15; cdr3_aa: CASSTLAGVYNEQFF; cdr3_nt: TGTGCCAGCAGCACCCTAGCGGGGGTTTACAATGAGCAGTTCTTC
v_call: TRBV2; clone_size: -; d_call: -; j_call: TRBJ1-2; cdr3_length: 14; cdr3_aa: CARGDSLANYGYTF; cdr3_nt: TGTGCCAGGGGGGACTCCTTAGCTAACTATGGCTACACCTTC
v_call: TRBV15; clone_size: -; d_call: TRBD1; j_call: TRBJ1-2; cdr3_length: 13; cdr3_aa: CATSSGGEDGYTF; cdr3_nt: TGTGCCACCTCCTCAGGGGGGGAGGATGGCTACACCTTC
v_call: TRBV20-1; clone_size: few; d_call: TRBD1; j_call: TRBJ2-7; cdr3_length: 12; cdr3_aa: CSARQGSYEQYF; cdr3_nt: TGCAGTGCCAGACAGGGCTCCTACGAGCAGTACTTC
v_call: TRBV29-1; clone_size: -; d_call: -; j_call: TRBJ2-1; cdr3_length: 13; cdr3_aa: CSASTPTHNEQFF; cdr3_nt: TGCAGCGCCTCGACTCCGACGCACAATGAGCAGTTCTTC
v_call: TRBV2; clone_size: -; d_call: TRBD1; j_call: TRBJ1-5; cdr3_length: 15; cdr3_aa: CASGRGPHSNQPQHF; cdr3_nt: TGTGCCAGCGGCAGGGGGCCCCATAGCAATCAGCCCCAGCATTTT
v_call: TRBV5-1; clone_size: -; d_call: -; j_call: TRBJ2-3; cdr3_length: 14; cdr3_aa: CASSIPASTDTQYF; cdr3_nt: TGCGCCAGCAGCATTCCGGCGAGCACAGATACGCAGTATTTT
v_call: TRBV2; clone_size: -; d_call: -; j_call: TRBJ2-7; cdr3_length: 14; cdr3_aa: CASSEAGSSYEQYF; cdr3_nt: TGTGCCAGCAGTGAAGCGGGCAGCTCCTACGAGCAGTACTTC
v_call: TRBV7-6; clone_size: -; d_call: -; j_call: TRBJ1-2; cdr3_length: 13; cdr3_aa: CASSLEEGGGYTF; cdr3_nt: TGTGCCAGCAGCCTCGAGGAGGGCGGAGGCTACACCTTC
v_call: TRBV19; clone_size: once; d_call: TRBD1; j_call: TRBJ2-7; cdr3_length: 15; cdr3_aa: CASSIAGQGRYEQYF; cdr3_nt: TGTGCCAGTAGTATAGCGGGACAGGGGCGCTACGAGCAGTACTTC
v_call: TRBV15; clone_size: -; d_call: -; j_call: TRBJ1-1; cdr3_length: 14; cdr3_aa: CATSRDLPGVEAFF; cdr3_nt: TGTGCCACCAGCAGAGATCTGCCAGGGGTTGAAGCTTTCTTT
v_call: TRBV5-1; clone_size: -; d_call: -; j_call: TRBJ2-3; cdr3_length: 14; cdr3_aa: CASSLGQITDTQYF; cdr3_nt: TGCGCCAGCAGCTTGGGGCAAATCACAGATACGCAGTATTTT
v_call: TRBV2; clone_size: -; d_call: -; j_call: TRBJ1-1; cdr3_length: 11; cdr3_aa: CASSDRRRAFF; cdr3_nt: TGTGCCAGCAGTGACCGAAGGAGAGCTTTCTTT
v_call: TRBV25-1; clone_size: -; d_call: -; j_call: TRBJ2-1; cdr3_length: 13; cdr3_aa: CASSDYSLGKQFF; cdr3_nt: TGTGCCAGCAGTGATTACTCCCTGGGTAAGCAGTTCTTC
v_call: TRBV24-1; clone_size: few; d_call: -; j_call: TRBJ1-1; cdr3_length: 12; cdr3_aa: CATSDYQGRAFF; cdr3_nt: TGTGCCACCAGTGATTACCAGGGGAGGGCTTTCTTT
v_call: TRBV2; clone_size: -; d_call: -; j_call: TRBJ2-7; cdr3_length: 13; cdr3_aa: CASAVAPTGEQYF; cdr3_nt: TGTGCCAGCGCCGTGGCCCCAACGGGGGAGCAGTACTTC
v_call: TRBV7-6; clone_size: few; d_call: -; j_call: TRBJ2-7; cdr3_length: 14; cdr3_aa: CASSFSNGWDEQYF; cdr3_nt: TGTGCCAGCAGCTTTTCGAACGGGTGGGACGAGCAGTACTTC
v_call: TRBV5-1; clone_size: -; d_call: -; j_call: TRBJ1-1; cdr3_length: 15; cdr3_aa: CASSLNSGQNTEAFF; cdr3_nt: TGCGCCAGCAGCTTGAATTCAGGCCAGAACACTGAAGCTTTCTTT
v_call: TRBV19; clone_size: -; d_call: TRBD1; j_call: TRBJ2-3; cdr3_length: 15; cdr3_aa: CASSIGDRSTDTQYF; cdr3_nt: TGTGCCAGTAGTATTGGGGACAGGTCTACAGATACGCAGTATTTT
v_call: TRBV20-1; clone_size: -; d_call: -; j_call: TRBJ2-1; cdr3_length: 12; cdr3_aa: CSARIVDNEQFF; cdr3_nt: TGCAGTGCTAGGATTGTGGACAATGAGCAGTTCTTC
v_call: TRBV5-1; clone_size: -; d_call: -; j_call: TRBJ2-7; cdr3_length: 12; cdr3_aa: CASSLFGYEQYF; cdr3_nt: TGCGCCAGCAGCTTGTTTGGCTACGAGCAGTACTTC
v_call: TRBV2; clone_size: -; d_call: TRBD1; j_call: TRBJ1-2; cdr3_length: 14; cdr3_aa: CASRADRGLSGYTF; cdr3_nt: TGTGCCAGCAGGGCCGACAGGGGGCTAAGTGGCTACACCTTC
v_call: TRBV29-1; clone_size: -; d_call: -; j_call: TRBJ1-2; cdr3_length: 11; cdr3_aa: CSVDFGYGYTF; cdr3_nt: TGCAGCGTTGATTTTGGCTATGGCTACACCTTC
v_call: TRBV4-3; clone_size: -; d_call: -; j_call: TRBJ2-7; cdr3_length: 13; cdr3_aa: CASSTTDRGYQYF; cdr3_nt: TGCGCCAGCAGCACTACCGACCGGGGGTATCAGTACTTC
v_call: TRBV7-2; clone_size: once; d_call: -; j_call: TRBJ1-2; cdr3_length: 15; cdr3_aa: CASSPGGELNYGYTF; cdr3_nt: TGTGCCAGCAGCCCCGGGGGTGAACTTAACTATGGCTACACCTTC
v_call: TRBV7-6; clone_size: -; d_call: TRBD1; j_call: TRBJ2-7; cdr3_length: 13; cdr3_aa: CASGGGQYYEQYF; cdr3_nt: TGTGCCAGCGGTGGGGGACAGTACTACGAGCAGTACTTC
v_call: TRBV20-1; clone_size: once; d_call: -; j_call: TRBJ2-1; cdr3_length: 13; cdr3_aa: CSVGSSSYNEQFF; cdr3_nt: TGCAGCGTGGGATCTAGCTCCTACAATGAGCAGTTCTTC